Each of the 30 T cell receptor beta chains below was sequenced from the same sample in a study of CD8+ T cells in alopecia areata. Documented treatment: oral pan-JAK inhibitor, 5-10 mg twice daily. Following RNA extraction, reverse transcription yielded cDNA that acted as the sequencing template. The method was immunoSEQ multiplex PCR; TCRdb's version includes in-frame clones alone and lacks a portion of them. The sample holds over 100,000 clones, under 60% seen once. The sequencing used CD8+ T cells sorted from blood, collected at week 24, from a patient treated with tofacitinib. The receptors derive from a human donor with alopecia areata.

This clone has a handful of counts. V usage is TRBV9 and J usage is TRBJ2-3; a possible D gene is TRBD1 (6 bases). Germline CDR1 reads SGDLS; CDR2 reads YYNGEE. The CDR3 extends over 14 amino acids. Between the trimmed V and J ends, which lost 4 bases and 0 bases, there was a span of 9 bases. The CDR3, as DNA: TGTGCCAGCAGCCCAAGGGGGAGCACAGATACGCAGTATTTT. The encoded protein is CASSPRGSTDTQYF.

This clone has more than one count but fewer than ten. The J gene is TRBJ2-2, the V gene TRBV12-5; D ambiguous. CDR3 length equals 13 residues. Germline loops: CDR1 LGHNT, CDR2 FRNRAP. Deletions cut 1 base from V and 7 bases from J, with 7 bases between. The CDR3 protein is CASGLGARGELFF. Written as DNA, the CDR3 is TGTGCTAGTGGTTTGGGGGCTCGCGGGGAGCTGTTTTTT.

The V gene is TRBV6-6, the J gene TRBJ2-7; 8 bases agree with TRBD1. The CDR3 runs to 15 residues. V shed 0 bases and J 6 bases; nucleotides not matched to a gene: 7. Germline V gene data show CDR1 as MNHNY and CDR2 as SVGAGI (reference sequence). The CDR3 DNA sequence: TGTGCCAGCAGTTACTCGGGGACAGGAACGAGCGAGCAGTACTTC. Translation: CASSYSGTGTSEQYF.

J is TRBJ2-7 and V is TRBV13, with D possibly TRBD2 on 6 matching bases. From germline, CDR1 is PRHDT and CDR2 FYEKMQ (reference sequence). The CDR3 is 13 amino acids. Between the trimmed V and J ends, which lost 1 base and 7 bases, there was a span of 11 bases. CDR3 protein: CASSLEGAGEQYF. Here the CDR3 DNA reads TGTGCCAGCAGCTTAGAAGGGGCGGGGGAGCAGTACTTC.

This clone has more than one count but fewer than ten. The gene calls are TRBV29-1 and TRBJ1-2, with D possibly TRBD1 on 6 matching bases. Deletions cut 7 bases from V and 5 bases from J, with 17 bases between. The CDR3 covers 13 residues. Germline assignment: CDR1 SQVTM and CDR2 ANQGSEA. The CDR3 bases are TGCAGCGACATGGGACACGGCGGTTATGGCTACACCTTC. It codes for CSDMGHGGYGYTF.

The sample holds one count of this clone. V is TRBV4-3 and J is TRBJ1-6, with D perhaps matching TRBD1 (5 bases). V was shortened by 3 bases and J by 5 bases, with 8 bases between the two germline ends. CDR1 and CDR2 from the germline V gene are LGHNA and YSLEER. The CDR3 is 14 residues long. This CDR3 is CASSHMTDNSPLHF. The CDR3 DNA sequence: TGCGCCAGCAGCCATATGACAGATAATTCACCCCTCCACTTT.

The chain recombines TRBV27 with TRBJ2-5; no clear D gene. Germline CDR1 reads MNHEY; CDR2 reads SMNVEV (reference sequence). Trimming removed 3 bases at V and 4 bases at J, with 12 bases between. CDR3 length: 14 amino acids. The CDR3: CASSFLGNGETQYF. CDR3 nucleotides: TGTGCCAGCAGTTTTTTGGGAAACGGAGAGACCCAGTACTTC.

The chain employs TRBV7-8 and TRBJ2-7; possibly TRBD1 or TRBD2 for D (5 bases each). The CDR3 is made up of 14 amino acids. Trimming stripped 5 bases from V and 7 bases from J, with 18 bases between. Germline CDR1 is SGHVS and CDR2 is FQNEAQ. This CDR3 reads CASSLLVQGEEQYF. The CDR3 DNA is TGTGCCAGCAGCCTCTTAGTCCAGGGAGAGGAGCAGTACTTC.

The chain links TRBV5-6 to TRBJ1-2; D gene unclear. The CDR3 extends over 15 amino acids. Trimming left V 0 bases short and J 4 bases short, with 13 bases between. Looked up from germline, CDR1 is SGHDT and CDR2 is YYEEEE. The CDR3 loop reads CASSLEPGEVYGYTF. The CDR3 bases are TGTGCCAGCAGCTTGGAGCCCGGGGAAGTCTATGGCTACACCTTC.

The chain links TRBV5-6 to TRBJ2-5; TRBD1 is a possible D gene (6 bases). The ends were cut back, 2 bases at V and 2 bases at J, with 10 bases in the middle. Germline V gene lookup returns CDR1 SGHDT and CDR2 YYEEEE. This CDR3 is built from 14 residues. The CDR3 region is CASSLFTGQETQYF. The CDR3 DNA reads as TGTGCCAGCAGCTTATTCACAGGGCAAGAGACCCAGTACTTC.

This clone has more than one count but fewer than ten. The chain has TRBV6-5 and TRBJ2-7; perhaps TRBD2 as D (5 bases). The V end lost 0 bases, the J end lost 2 bases, and 14 bases lay between the germline ends. The germline CDR1 and CDR2 sequences are MNHEY and SVGAGI. The CDR3 spans 16 residues. The DNA of the CDR3 is TGTGCCAGCAGTTACTCCGAAGGTCTCGGGACCTACGAGCAGTACTTC. Residues: CASSYSEGLGTYEQYF.

CDR3 loop: CASSNRQDGYTF. In DNA, the CDR3 is TGTGCCAGTTCTAACCGCCAAGATGGCTACACCTTC. The gene calls are TRBV19 and TRBJ1-2; D remains unclear. The CDR3 spans 12 residues. Germline loops: CDR1 LNHDA, CDR2 SQIVND (reference sequence). The V end lost 8 bases, the J end lost 6 bases, and 13 bases lay between the germline ends.

CDR3 sequence reads: CSVEDPGRANYGYTF. CDR3 DNA sequence: TGCAGCGTTGAAGATCCGGGAAGAGCTAACTATGGCTACACCTTC. The V and J genes are TRBV29-1 and TRBJ1-2; no reliable D call. Per the germline V gene, CDR1 is SQVTM and CDR2 is ANQGSEA. Trimming took 0 bases from V and 0 from J, leaving 11 bases between them. The CDR3 consists of 15 residues.

This chain links TRBV29-1 with TRBJ1-2, with TRBD1 matching over 8 bases. The J segment lost 6 bases and the V segment lost 6 bases, leaving 6 bases of the junction unmatched. Germline V gene lookup returns CDR1 SQVTM and CDR2 ANQGSEA. The CDR3 is 12 residues long. The CDR3 spells CSVTGVSDGYTF. The CDR3, as DNA: TGCAGCGTGACAGGGGTGTCAGATGGCTACACCTTC.

The rearrangement uses TRBV9 and TRBJ2-5; 8 bases line up with TRBD2. The J segment lost 1 base and the V segment lost 0 bases, leaving 5 bases of the junction unmatched. Looked up from germline, CDR1 is SGDLS and CDR2 is YYNGEE. The CDR3 covers 16 residues. CDR3 in DNA: TGTGCCAGCAGCGTAGGTATAGCGGGGACCCAAGAGACCCAGTACTTC. This gives the protein CASSVGIAGTQETQYF.

For this clone: Germline is not matched at one junction end, which may reflect a read error. This rearrangement joins TRBV7-7 to TRBJ2-2; D is possibly TRBD1 or TRBD2 (5 bases each). Germline CDR1 SSHAT, CDR2 FNYEAQ (reference sequence). CDR3 length: 14 amino acids. The CDR3 coding sequence is TGTGCTAGCAGCTTTGAGGGGCACACCGGGGAGCTGTTTTTT. This gives the protein CASSFEGHTGELFF.

The V call is TRBV29-1, the J call TRBJ2-7; possible D gene TRBD2, 6 bases. The germline CDR1 and CDR2 sequences are SQVTM and ANQGSEA. Trimming took 6 bases from V and 0 from J, leaving 18 bases between them. This CDR3 comprises 15 residues. The CDR3 bases are TGCAGCGTCCAACGGCGGGGCGTTAGCTCCTACGAGCAGTACTTC. It codes for CSVQRRGVSSYEQYF.

CDR3 protein: CASSYGFRDGEHYGYTF. The CDR3 region has the DNA TGCGCCAGCAGCTATGGGTTCCGGGACGGAGAACACTATGGCTACACCTTC. This chain links TRBV5-1 with TRBJ1-2; D may be TRBD1 (5 bases). This CDR3 is built from 17 residues. Per the germline V gene, CDR1 is SGHRS and CDR2 is YFSETQ. The germline V and J ends were trimmed by 3 bases and 3 bases, with 21 bases remaining between them.

To note about this clone: The same CDR3 arises from other DNA sequences in this sample as well. The J gene is TRBJ1-1, the V gene TRBV29-1; D unclear. The CDR3 consists of 10 residues. CDR1 and CDR2 (germline): SQVTM, ANQGSEA. V was shortened by 6 bases and J by 5 bases, with 7 bases between the two germline ends. The CDR3 reads CSVVGTEAFF. As DNA, the CDR3 is TGCAGCGTAGTAGGGACTGAAGCTTTCTTT. Using reference TRBV29-1 and TRBJ1-1 for the parts outside the CDR3, the full variable domain is SAVISQKPSRDICQRGTSLTIQCQVDSQVTMMFWYRQQPGQSLTLIATANQGSEATYESGFVIDKFPISRPNLTFSTLTVSNMSPEDSSIYLCSVVGTEAFFGQGTRLTVV.

The CDR3 is CASWTRGRPDTQYF. In DNA, the CDR3 is TGCGCCAGCTGGACGAGGGGGCGGCCAGATACGCAGTATTTT. The V gene is TRBV10-2, the J gene TRBJ2-3; 7 bases are a match to TRBD1. CDR1 and CDR2 from the germline V gene are WSHSY and SAAADI. The CDR3 covers 14 residues. Trimming cost V 8 bases and J 4 bases; bases outside gene matches: 9.

V usage is TRBV5-1 and J usage is TRBJ2-7; D is perhaps TRBD1 or TRBD2 (6 bases each). V lost 4 bases, J lost 7 bases, and 15 bases lay in between. The germline gives CDR1 SGHRS, CDR2 YFSETQ. The CDR3 covers 13 residues. The CDR3 DNA sequence: TGCGCCAGCAGCCCCCCGGGGGCCGGAGAGCAGTACTTC. As protein: CASSPPGAGEQYF.

The chain carries TRBV4-1 and TRBJ2-1, with TRBD1 identical over 10 bases. V was clipped by 4 bases and J by 9 bases; unmatched bases: 9. The CDR3 has 15 residues. Looked up from germline, CDR1 is MGHRA and CDR2 is YSYEKL. The CDR3 DNA sequence: TGCGCCAGCAGCCGGACAGGGGGTAGCGGTGGTGAGCAGTTCTTC. It encodes CASSRTGGSGGEQFF.

CDR3 sequence reads: CASSLVQRGEKLFF. The DNA of the CDR3 is TGTGCCAGCAGCTTAGTCCAGCGAGGTGAAAAACTGTTTTTT. The J gene is TRBJ1-4, the V gene TRBV7-9, with D unresolved. The CDR3 is 14 amino acids. Germline assignment: CDR1 SEHNR and CDR2 FQNEAQ (reference sequence). The germline V and J ends were trimmed by 1 base and 7 bases, with 10 bases remaining between them.

A few counts support this clone. J is TRBJ2-5 and V is TRBV4-2, with a possible D match to TRBD1 (6 bases). The J call may be faulty, since TRBJ2-7 better matches the DNA end. Per the germline V gene, CDR1 is LGHNA and CDR2 is YNFKEQ. The CDR3 covers 15 residues. CDR3 sequence: CASSQEGGSSYEQYF. DNA for the CDR3: TGTGCCAGCAGCCAAGAAGGGGGATCCTCCTACGAGCAGTACTTC.

As to this clone: One junction end disagrees with the germline gene, perhaps due to a read error. The V call is TRBV4-2, the J call TRBJ2-7; 7 nucleotides agree with TRBD2. Germline loops: CDR1 LGHNA, CDR2 YNFKEQ. The CDR3 totals 15 residues. CDR3 coding DNA: TGTGCCAGCAGCCAAGAGGGACTACCCTCCTTCGAGCAGTACTTC. Translating gives CASSQEGLPSFEQYF.

This sequence joins TRBV4-2 and TRBJ1-2; TRBD1 is a possible D gene (6 bases). There are 15 residues in the CDR3. Trimming removed 4 bases from V and 7 bases from J, with 19 bases in between. Germline V gene lookup returns CDR1 LGHNA and CDR2 YNFKEQ. The CDR3 here is CASSPRDTGPSGYTF. DNA for the CDR3: TGTGCCAGCAGCCCTCGGGACACCGGTCCTTCTGGCTACACCTTC.

The chain couples TRBV29-1 to TRBJ2-5; D is perhaps TRBD2 (5 bases). Germline CDR1 reads SQVTM; CDR2 reads ANQGSEA. V dropped 7 bases and J dropped 1 base, with 19 bases sitting between them. The CDR3 contains 15 residues. The CDR3 DNA reads as TGCAGCGCGGCGGGCTGGCAGGACCCCCAAGAGACCCAGTACTTC. Translating gives CSAAGWQDPQETQYF.

V gene TRBV5-6 combines with J gene TRBJ2-3; D is possibly TRBD2 (5 bases). V was cut by 3 bases and J by 2 bases, with 7 bases left in between. The CDR3 covers 13 residues. Germline CDR1 and CDR2: SGHDT and YYEEEE. The DNA for the CDR3 is TGTGCCAGCAGCTGGACTGCCACAGATACGCAGTATTTT. Its protein product is CASSWTATDTQYF.

This chain connects TRBV30 to TRBJ2-2, with no clear D. Per germline, CDR1 GTSNPN and CDR2 SVGIG (reference sequence). This CDR3 contains 14 residues. V was clipped by 5 bases and J by 5 bases, with 15 bases between them. Here the CDR3 DNA reads TGTGCCTGGGGTCCCCTGGGCGGAACCGGGGAGCTGTTTTTT. As protein: CAWGPLGGTGELFF.

This clone was recorded a few times. The chain carries TRBV23-1 and TRBJ1-5; D is possibly TRBD1 (6 bases). TRBV23-1 is filed as an ORF, its function uncertain. Between the trimmed V and J ends, which lost 4 bases and 9 bases, there was a span of 13 bases. This CDR3 has 13 residues. Here the CDR3 reads CASSRIQGRPQHF. CDR3 coding DNA: TGCGCCAGCAGTCGCATACAGGGTCGGCCCCAGCATTTT.